This TCR beta chain is from a study of blood T cell repertoires in COVID-19. Germline V gene lookup returns CDR1 LGHDT and CDR2 YNNKEL (reference sequence). The CDR3 has 17 residues. J gave up 9 bases and V 5 bases, and 10 bases lay outside the gene matches. Seattle patient enrollment occurred during active infection, with longitudinal follow-up thereafter. Original data processing: Estimated nucleated cell counts came from reference gene primer amplification. Only in-frame clones appear in the TCRdb table, and some are missing; sequencing was by immunoSEQ multiplex PCR. V and J calls and clone size are given by that table; D and trimming were obtained from the DNA. The table has roughly 440,000 clones, approximately 89% seen once.

The source is a woman aged 50 to 60 with COVID-19, enrolled during active disease. V usage is TRBV3-1 (or the pseudogene TRBV3-2) and J usage is TRBJ2-1; 16 positions match TRBD2. Source material: peripheral blood. This CDR3 reads CASSDPGLAGGPGEQFF. The CDR3 bases are TGTGCCAGCAGCGACCCGGGACTAGCGGGGGGGCCAGGTGAGCAGTTCTTC.